This T cell receptor beta chain stems from a study of naive and memory T cell subsets. Study-wide findings and caveats: Reportedly, tuberculin skin test sites gave far more TCRs than other biopsies.

The germline CDR1 and CDR2 sequences are MNHEY and SVGEGT. CDR3 length: 18 amino acids. Trimming cost V 8 bases and J 5 bases; bases outside gene matches: 17. Treatment defined: skin biopsy from saline-injected control site (resident skin T cells). Unsorted total RNA, roughly 1 to 1,100 ng, was DNase treated before reverse transcription. A UMI-containing oligonucleotide was joined by 3' ligation to the TCR cDNA template. Skin sites injected with saline were biopsied to capture resident skin T cells. This clonotype ranks as medium-sized (0.01 to 0.1%). Its antigen is unidentified. Four PCR rounds used nested alpha and beta constant region primers plus the SP2 primer. Via MiXCR, TCRdb re-called the UMI-ligation and nested PCR reads, giving one row per CDR3 protein. The data contain around 2,000 distinct CDR3 sequences, around 4% of them singletons.

The TCR comes from an adult in good health. This chain connects TRBV6-2 or TRBV6-3 to TRBJ2-1; 11 positions agree with TRBD2. The source was skin, collected from a saline injection site in the skin. Written as DNA, the CDR3 is TGTGCCAGCGGGACGGGTCGGAATAGCGGGAGGGGAGACAATGAGCAGTTCTTC. This codes for CASGTGRNSGRGDNEQFF.